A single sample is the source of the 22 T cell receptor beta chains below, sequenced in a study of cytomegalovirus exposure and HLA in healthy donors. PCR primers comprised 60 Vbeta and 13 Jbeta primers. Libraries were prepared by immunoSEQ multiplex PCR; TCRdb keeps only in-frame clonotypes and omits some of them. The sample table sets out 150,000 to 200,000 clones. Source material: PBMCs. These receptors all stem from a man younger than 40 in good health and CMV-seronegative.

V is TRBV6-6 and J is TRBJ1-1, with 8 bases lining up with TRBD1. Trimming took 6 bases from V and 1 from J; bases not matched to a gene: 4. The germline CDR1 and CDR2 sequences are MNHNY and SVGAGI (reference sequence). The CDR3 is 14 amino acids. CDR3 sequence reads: CASSPGGTNTEAFF. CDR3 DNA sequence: TGTGCCAGCAGCCCAGGGGGCACGAACACTGAAGCTTTCTTT.

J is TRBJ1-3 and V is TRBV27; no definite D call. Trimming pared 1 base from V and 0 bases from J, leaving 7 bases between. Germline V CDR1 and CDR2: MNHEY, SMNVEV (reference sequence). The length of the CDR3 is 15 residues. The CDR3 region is CASSLYSSSGNTIYF. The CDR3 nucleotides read TGTGCCAGCAGTTTATACAGTTCCTCTGGAAACACCATATATTTT.

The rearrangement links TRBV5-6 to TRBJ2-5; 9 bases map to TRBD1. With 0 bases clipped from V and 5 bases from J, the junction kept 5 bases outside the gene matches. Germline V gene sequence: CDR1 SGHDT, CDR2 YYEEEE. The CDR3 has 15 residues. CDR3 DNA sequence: TGTGCCAGCAGCTTGGTGGACAGGGGAGGTGAGACCCAGTACTTC. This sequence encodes CASSLVDRGGETQYF.

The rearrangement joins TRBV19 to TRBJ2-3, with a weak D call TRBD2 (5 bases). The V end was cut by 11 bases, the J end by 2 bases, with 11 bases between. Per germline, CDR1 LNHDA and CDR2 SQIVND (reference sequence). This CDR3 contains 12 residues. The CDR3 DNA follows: TGTGCCGTACGGGGAGCCACAGATACGCAGTATTTT. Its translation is CAVRGATDTQYF.

CDR3: CASSMGGQGAETQYF. The CDR3 DNA reads TGCGCCAGCAGCATGGGTGGACAGGGGGCGGAGACCCAGTACTTC. The rearrangement uses TRBV5-1 and TRBJ2-5, with 11 bases lining up with TRBD1. The CDR3 totals 15 residues. Germline lookup yields CDR1 SGHRS and CDR2 YFSETQ. The V segment lost 4 bases and the J segment 5 bases; nucleotides outside the gene matches: 7.

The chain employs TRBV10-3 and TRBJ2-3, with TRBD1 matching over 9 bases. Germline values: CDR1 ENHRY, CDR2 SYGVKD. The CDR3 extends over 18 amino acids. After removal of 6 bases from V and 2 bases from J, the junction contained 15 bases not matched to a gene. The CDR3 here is CAISGARDRELATDTQYF. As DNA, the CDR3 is TGTGCCATCAGCGGGGCCCGGGACAGGGAGCTAGCCACAGATACGCAGTATTTT.

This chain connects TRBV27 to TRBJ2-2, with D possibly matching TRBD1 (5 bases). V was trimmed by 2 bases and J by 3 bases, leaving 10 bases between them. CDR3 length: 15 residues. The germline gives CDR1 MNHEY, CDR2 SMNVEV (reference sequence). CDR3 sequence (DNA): TGTGCCAGCAGTTTAGACGGACATCACACCGGGGAGCTGTTTTTT. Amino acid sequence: CASSLDGHHTGELFF.

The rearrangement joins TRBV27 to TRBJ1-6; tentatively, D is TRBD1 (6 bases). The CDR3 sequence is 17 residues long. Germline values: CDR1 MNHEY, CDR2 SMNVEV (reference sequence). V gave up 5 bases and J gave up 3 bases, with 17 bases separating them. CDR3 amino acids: CASSPNRVSSYNSPLHF. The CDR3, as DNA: TGTGCCAGCAGTCCTAACAGGGTATCGAGCTATAATTCACCCCTCCACTTT.

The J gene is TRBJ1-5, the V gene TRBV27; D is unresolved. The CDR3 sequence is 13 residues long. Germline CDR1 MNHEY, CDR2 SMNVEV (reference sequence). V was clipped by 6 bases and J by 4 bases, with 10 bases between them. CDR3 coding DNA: TGTGCCAGCAGCCCCTTATTGAATCAGCCCCAGCATTTT. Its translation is CASSPLLNQPQHF.

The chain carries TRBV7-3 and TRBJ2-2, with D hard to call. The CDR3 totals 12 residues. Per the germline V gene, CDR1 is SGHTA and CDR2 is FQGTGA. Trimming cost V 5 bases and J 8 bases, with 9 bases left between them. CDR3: CASSPFRGELFF. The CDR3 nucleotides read TGTGCCAGCAGCCCATTTCGGGGGGAGCTGTTTTTT. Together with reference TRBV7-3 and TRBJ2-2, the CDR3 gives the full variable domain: GAGVSQTPSNKVTEKGKYVELRCDPISGHTALYWYRQSLGQGPEFLIYFQGTGAADDSGLPNDRFFAVRPEGSVSTLKIQRTERGDSAVYLCASSPFRGELFFGEGSRLTVL.

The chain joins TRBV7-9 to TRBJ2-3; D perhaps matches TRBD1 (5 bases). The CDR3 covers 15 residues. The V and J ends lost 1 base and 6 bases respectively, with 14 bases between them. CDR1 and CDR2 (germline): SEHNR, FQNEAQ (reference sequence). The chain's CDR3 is CASSLGQSDRDTQYF. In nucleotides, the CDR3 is TGTGCCAGCAGCTTAGGACAGAGTGATCGGGATACGCAGTATTTT.

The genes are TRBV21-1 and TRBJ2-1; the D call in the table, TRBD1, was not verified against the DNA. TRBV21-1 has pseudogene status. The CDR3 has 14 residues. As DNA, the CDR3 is TGTGCCAGCAGCGCCCGACAGGGTCACAATGAGCAGTTCTTC. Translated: CASSARQGHNEQFF.

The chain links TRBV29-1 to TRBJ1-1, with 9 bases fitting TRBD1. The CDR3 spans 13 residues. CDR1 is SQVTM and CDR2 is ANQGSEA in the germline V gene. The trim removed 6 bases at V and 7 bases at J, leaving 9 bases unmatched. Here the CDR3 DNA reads TGCAGCGTACCGGGACAGGGTAATTTTGAAGCTTTCTTT. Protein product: CSVPGQGNFEAFF.

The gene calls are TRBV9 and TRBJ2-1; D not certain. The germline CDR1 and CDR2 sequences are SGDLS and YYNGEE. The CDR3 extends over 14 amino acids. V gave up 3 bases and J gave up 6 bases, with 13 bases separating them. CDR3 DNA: TGTGCCAGCAGCGCCACACCGCCTTTCAATGAGCAGTTCTTC. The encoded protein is CASSATPPFNEQFF.

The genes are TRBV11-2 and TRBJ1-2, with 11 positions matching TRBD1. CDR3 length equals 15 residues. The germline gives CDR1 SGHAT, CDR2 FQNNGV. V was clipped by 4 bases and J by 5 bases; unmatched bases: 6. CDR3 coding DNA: TGTGCCAGCAGCTATCGGACAGGGGGCGTGTATGGCTACACCTTC. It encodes CASSYRTGGVYGYTF.

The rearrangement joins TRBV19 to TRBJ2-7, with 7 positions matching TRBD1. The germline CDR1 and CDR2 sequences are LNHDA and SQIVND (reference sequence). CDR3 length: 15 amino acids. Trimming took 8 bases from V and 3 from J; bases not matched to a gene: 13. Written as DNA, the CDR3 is TGTGCCAGTTCCACCCCCCGGACAGGTGGCTACGAGCAGTACTTC. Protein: CASSTPRTGGYEQYF. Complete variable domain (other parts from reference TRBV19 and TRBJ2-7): DGGITQSPKYLFRKEGQNVTLSCEQNLNHDAMYWYRQDPGQGLRLIYYSQIVNDFQKGDIAEGYSVSREKKESFPLTVTSAQKNPTAFYLCASSTPRTGGYEQYFGPGTRLTVT.

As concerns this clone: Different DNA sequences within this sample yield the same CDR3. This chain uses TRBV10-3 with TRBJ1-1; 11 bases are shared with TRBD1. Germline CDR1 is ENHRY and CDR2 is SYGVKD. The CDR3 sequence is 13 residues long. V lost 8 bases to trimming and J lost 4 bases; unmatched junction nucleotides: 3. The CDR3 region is CAISGTGGTEAFF. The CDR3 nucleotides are TGTGCCATCTCCGGGACAGGGGGCACTGAAGCTTTCTTT.

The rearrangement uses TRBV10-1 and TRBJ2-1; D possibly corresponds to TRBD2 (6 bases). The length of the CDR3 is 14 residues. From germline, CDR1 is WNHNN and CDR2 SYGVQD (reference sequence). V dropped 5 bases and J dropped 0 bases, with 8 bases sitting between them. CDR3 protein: CASSMGGSYNEQFF. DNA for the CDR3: TGCGCCAGCAGTATGGGGGGCTCCTACAATGAGCAGTTCTTC.

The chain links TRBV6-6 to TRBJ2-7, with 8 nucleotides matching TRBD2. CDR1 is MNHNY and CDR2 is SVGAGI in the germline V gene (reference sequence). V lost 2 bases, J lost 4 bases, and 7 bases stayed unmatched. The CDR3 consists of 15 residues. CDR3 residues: CASSYAGGRSYEQYF. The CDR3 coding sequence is TGTGCCAGCAGTTACGCGGGCGGGAGGTCATACGAGCAGTACTTC.

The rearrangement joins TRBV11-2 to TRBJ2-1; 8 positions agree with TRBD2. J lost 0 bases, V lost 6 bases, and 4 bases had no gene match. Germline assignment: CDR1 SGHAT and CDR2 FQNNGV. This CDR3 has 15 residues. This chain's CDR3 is CASRESGSSYNEQFF. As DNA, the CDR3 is TGTGCCAGCAGAGAGAGCGGGAGCTCCTACAATGAGCAGTTCTTC.

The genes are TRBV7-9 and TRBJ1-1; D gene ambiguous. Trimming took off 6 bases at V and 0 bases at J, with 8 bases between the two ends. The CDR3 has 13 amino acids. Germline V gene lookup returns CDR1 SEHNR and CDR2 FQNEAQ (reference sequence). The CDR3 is CASRHGLNTEAFF. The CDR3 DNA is TGTGCCAGCAGACACGGGTTGAACACTGAAGCTTTCTTT.

The CDR3, as DNA: TGCGCCAGCAGCCCCCTTCCAGAGGGGACAGGGGCTTCGGCCGGGGAGCTGTTTTTT. Protein sequence: CASSPLPEGTGASAGELFF. The V and J genes are TRBV4-3 and TRBJ2-2; TRBD1 matches 10 bases. The CDR3 has 19 residues. Losses at the gene ends were 4 bases for V and 6 bases for J; bases not matched to a gene: 17. CDR1 is LGHNA and CDR2 is YSLEER in the germline V gene.